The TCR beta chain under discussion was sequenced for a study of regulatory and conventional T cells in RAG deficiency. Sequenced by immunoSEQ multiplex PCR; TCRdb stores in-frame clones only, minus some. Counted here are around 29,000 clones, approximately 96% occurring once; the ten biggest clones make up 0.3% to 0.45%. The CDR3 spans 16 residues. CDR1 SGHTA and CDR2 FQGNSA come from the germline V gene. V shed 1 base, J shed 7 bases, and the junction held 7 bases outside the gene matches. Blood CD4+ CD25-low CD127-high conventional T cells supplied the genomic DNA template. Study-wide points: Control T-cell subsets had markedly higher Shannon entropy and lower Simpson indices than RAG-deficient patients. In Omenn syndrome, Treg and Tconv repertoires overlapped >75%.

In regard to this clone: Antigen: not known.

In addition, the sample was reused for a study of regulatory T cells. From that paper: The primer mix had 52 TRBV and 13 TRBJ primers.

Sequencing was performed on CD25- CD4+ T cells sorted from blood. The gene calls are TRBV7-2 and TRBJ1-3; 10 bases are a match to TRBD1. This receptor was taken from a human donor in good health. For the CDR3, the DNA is TGTGCCAGCAGCTTAGAAGGGACAGGGGTCGTGAACACCATATATTTT. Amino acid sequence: CASSLEGTGVVNTIYF.